This T cell receptor beta chain is from a study of shared clonotypes between healthy human individuals. Study-level points and caveats: Researchers found naive subsets generally carried larger estimated richness than memory subsets.

Details on this clone: Its matching antigen is unknown.

The authors split each subset's genomic DNA evenly across several immunoSEQ plates. Under the authors' procedure: Junction-only sequences produced by ImmunoSEQ had no quality scores, so filtering differed. The assay was immunoSEQ multiplex PCR, and TCRdb's table has in-frame clones only and misses some. The V and J calls and clone size come from that table; D and trimming were worked out from the DNA. The sample includes about 2.4 million clones, 80% to 95% of them seen just once. This CDR3 is built from 21 residues. Trimming pared 4 bases from V and 5 bases from J, leaving 35 bases between. CDR1 is MGHRA and CDR2 is YSYEKL in the germline V gene.

The chain links TRBV4-1 to TRBJ2-5; D possibly uses TRBD1 or TRBD2 (5 bases each). The sample comprised naive CD4+ T cells from PBMCs. Subset defined: CD45RA+ positively selected. The clonotype comes from a man in his late teens or twenties in good health. Some clones in this sample may be carry-over from other donors' samples. CDR3 coding DNA: TGCGCCAGCAGCCTCCCGGGGCTTGGCCGACATCTAGGTGGGAGTTTTGAGACCCAGTACTTC. Amino acids: CASSLPGLGRHLGGSFETQYF.